This is a list of T cell receptor beta chains from one sample in a study of Graves' ophthalmopathy and Graves' hyperthyroidism. TCRdb re-called the multiplex PCR reads through MiXCR, storing one row per CDR3 protein. This table has about 500,000 distinct CDR3 sequences, approximately 15% appearing once. What was sequenced was blood. The receptors here all came from a woman younger than 45 with Graves' ophthalmopathy. CDR3s include the opening cysteine and the closing phenylalanine or tryptophan. A D gene is named only where the DNA matches it firmly. For some rows the clone size is stated as once, few or many, or as a class when expanded; others skip it.

d_call	clone_size	j_call	v_call	cdr3_aa	cdr3_nt
TRBD1	-	TRBJ1-5	TRBV20-1	CSARGGQAIRQPQHF	TGCAGTGCTAGGGGGGGACAGGCGATCCGGCAGCCTCAGCATTTT
-	many	TRBJ1-1	TRBV7-9	CASSGRPAEAFF	TGTGCCAGCAGCGGTAGACCGGCGGAAGCTTTCTTT
-	few	TRBJ2-4	TRBV30	CAWSYGPNIQYF	TGTGCCTGGAGTTATGGTCCAAACATTCAGTACTTC
TRBD1	many	TRBJ2-7	TRBV6-1	CASSGGTGTDEQYF	TGTGCCAGCAGTGGAGGGACAGGGACGGACGAGCAGTACTTC
-	many	TRBJ2-7	TRBV4-1	CASSRAGEAYEQYF	TGCGCCAGCAGCCGGGCAGGGGAGGCCTACGAGCAGTACTTC
-	many	TRBJ1-1	TRBV12-3/TRBV12-4	CASRNPGLGTEAFF	TGTGCCAGCAGAAATCCGGGCCTCGGGACTGAAGCTTTCTTT
-	few	TRBJ2-7	TRBV29-1	CSVVGARDWSTEQYF	TGCAGCGTTGTGGGGGCCCGGGACTGGTCTACGGAGCAGTACTTC
-	many	TRBJ1-5	TRBV12-3/TRBV12-4	CASTVGDQPQHF	TGTGCCAGCACGGTAGGGGATCAGCCCCAGCATTTT
-	few	TRBJ2-2	TRBV11-2	CASSPAFNTGELFF	TGTGCCAGCAGCCCGGCATTTAACACCGGGGAGCTGTTTTTT
-	few	TRBJ2-7	TRBV19	CASSWDVRNEQYF	TGTGCCAGTTCTTGGGACGTCCGGAACGAGCAGTACTTC
-	-	TRBJ2-5	TRBV11-2	CASTSRRDLETQYF	TGTGCCAGCACGTCCCGACGCGACTTGGAGACCCAGTACTTC
-	many	TRBJ2-6	TRBV9	CASSVAGPGANVLTF	TGTGCCAGCAGCGTAGCAGGCCCTGGGGCCAACGTCCTGACTTTC
-	many	TRBJ1-1	TRBV6-1	CASQTGKTEAFF	TGTGCCTCCCAAACAGGGAAGACTGAAGCTTTCTTT
-	many	TRBJ2-7	TRBV12-3/TRBV12-4	CASSLSGGHHEQYF	TGTGCCAGCAGTTTAAGTGGAGGGCACCACGAGCAGTACTTC
TRBD1	many	TRBJ1-5	TRBV28	CASSFQGRTGLNQPQHF	TGTGCCAGCAGTTTTCAGGGAAGGACAGGTCTCAATCAGCCCCAGCATTTT
-	few	TRBJ2-7	TRBV19	CASSTPGDEQYF	TGTGCCAGTAGTACCCCTGGGGACGAGCAGTACTTC
-	many	TRBJ2-2	TRBV11-1	CASSHGGAENTGELFF	TGTGCCAGCAGCCACGGTGGGGCAGAGAACACCGGGGAGCTGTTTTTT
-	many	TRBJ2-4	TRBV11-2	CASSLGLAKDIQYF	TGTGCCAGCAGCTTAGGGCTAGCCAAGGACATTCAGTACTTC
TRBD1	-	TRBJ1-2	TRBV18	CASSPRTGAYGYTF	TGTGCCAGCTCACCAAGGACAGGCGCCTATGGCTACACCTTC
-	many	TRBJ1-5	TRBV6-1	CASSDWGSQPQHF	TGTGCCAGCAGTGATTGGGGATCTCAGCCCCAGCATTTT
-	few	TRBJ2-7	TRBV11-1	CASSLMAMGESYEQYF	TGTGCCAGCAGCTTAATGGCTATGGGGGAGTCCTACGAGCAGTACTTC
-	many	TRBJ2-7	TRBV30	CAWSTGGEQYF	TGTGCCTGGAGTACTGGGGGCGAGCAGTACTTC
-	few	TRBJ2-7	TRBV15	CATSRERVYEQYF	TGTGCCACCAGCAGAGAGAGGGTCTACGAGCAGTACTTC
TRBD1	many	TRBJ1-2	TRBV27	CASSILGGGTGSDGYTF	TGTGCCAGCAGTATACTCGGTGGTGGGACAGGGTCGGATGGCTACACCTTC
-	many	TRBJ1-1	TRBV6-2/TRBV6-3	CASRRAGTEAFF	TGTGCCAGCAGACGAGCTGGGACTGAAGCTTTCTTT